The 16 T cell receptor beta chains below all came from one sample that was sequenced in a study of T-cell reconstitution after alpha-beta-depleted transplantation in children. Unique molecular identifiers were incorporated during preparation of the TCRbeta library. TCRdb re-analysed the PCR reads in MiXCR, keeping a single row per CDR3 protein. This sample carries 90,000 to 100,000 distinct CDR3 sequences, under 25% of them seen once, and the ten largest clones take about 21%. The sequenced sample was PBMCs, obtained before TCRalphabeta/CD19-depleted stem cell transplant. Source of these receptors: a boy aged 2 to 10 with acute lymphoblastic leukemia, due to receive a stem cell transplant.

The chain employs TRBV28 and TRBJ1-5, with TRBD1 matching 7 bases. The CDR3 length is 14 residues. Germline CDR1 and CDR2: MDHEN and SYDVKM. V gave up 6 bases and J gave up 0 bases; unmatched junction bases: 2. The CDR3 loop reads CASRDRDSNQPQHF. In DNA, the CDR3 is TGTGCCAGCAGAGACAGGGATAGCAATCAGCCCCAGCATTTT.

This clonotype showed up just a few times. The chain is built from TRBV25-1 and TRBJ1-6; D not certain. Germline CDR1 and CDR2: MGHDK and SYGVNS. The CDR3 is 15 residues long. V was trimmed by 4 bases and J by 7 bases, leaving 14 bases between them. CDR3 protein: CASSGMEILNSPLHF. For the CDR3, the DNA is TGTGCCAGCAGTGGAATGGAGATTCTCAATTCACCCCTCCACTTT.

DNA for the CDR3: TGTGCCAGCAGCTTAGGAGGAACGCAAGAGACCCAGTACTTC. It translates to CASSLGGTQETQYF. The V and J genes are TRBV7-9 and TRBJ2-5, with D unresolved. This CDR3 is 14 amino acids long. V lost 1 base and J lost 2, with 8 bases in between. CDR1 is SEHNR, CDR2 FQNEAQ, per germline (reference sequence).

This chain links TRBV6-1 with TRBJ2-3, with 7 bases that match TRBD1. V was clipped by 5 bases and J by 7 bases; unmatched bases: 9. Germline V gives CDR1 MNHNS, CDR2 SASEGT. The CDR3 consists of 14 residues. Here the CDR3 DNA reads TGTGCCAGCAGTCCGAATCCAGGGGGAAATACGCAGTATTTT. It codes for CASSPNPGGNTQYF.

The chain recombines TRBV20-1 with TRBJ1-5; a possible D gene is TRBD1 (6 bases). CDR1 and CDR2 from the germline V gene are DFQATT and SNEGSKA (reference sequence). This CDR3 contains 13 residues. V was pared by 7 bases and J by 3 bases, with 13 bases between. The CDR3 loop reads CSVLGHNNQPQHF. CDR3 nucleotide sequence: TGCAGTGTATTGGGACACAACAATCAGCCCCAGCATTTT.

The chain recombines TRBV5-1 with TRBJ1-5, with a possible D match to TRBD1 (6 bases). The V and J ends lost 0 bases and 4 bases respectively, with 8 bases between them. This CDR3 is built from 14 residues. The germline gives CDR1 SGHRS, CDR2 YFSETQ. CDR3 bases: TGCGCCAGCAGCTTGGAAGGGGGGAATCAGCCCCAGCATTTT. It specifies CASSLEGGNQPQHF.

The rearrangement links TRBV29-1 to TRBJ2-5; 13 bases are a match to TRBD2. The V segment lost 6 bases and the J segment 2 bases; nucleotides outside the gene matches: 6. The CDR3 is 15 residues long. Germline assignment: CDR1 SQVTM and CDR2 ANQGSEA. Here the CDR3 reads CSVRTSGGPQETQYF. CDR3 DNA: TGCAGCGTAAGGACTAGCGGGGGCCCTCAAGAGACCCAGTACTTC.

The chain combines TRBV7-8 with TRBJ2-7; 12 positions match TRBD2. This CDR3 has 15 residues. V gave up 5 bases and J gave up 7 bases; unmatched junction bases: 9. Germline loops: CDR1 SGHVS, CDR2 FQNEAQ. Here the CDR3 reads CASSPASGRVGEQYF. The CDR3 coding sequence is TGTGCCAGCAGCCCAGCTAGCGGGAGGGTGGGGGAGCAGTACTTC.

The J gene is TRBJ1-3, the V gene TRBV15; 10 bases map to TRBD1. V shed 5 bases and J 8 bases; nucleotides not matched to a gene: 9. The CDR3 has 15 residues. Per germline, CDR1 LNHNV and CDR2 YYDKDF (reference sequence). This CDR3 is CATSPDRTGGDTIYF. DNA of the CDR3: TGTGCCACCAGCCCCGATCGGACAGGGGGGGACACCATATATTTT.

V usage is TRBV5-1 and J usage is TRBJ2-3; 7 bases map to TRBD1. CDR1 SGHRS and CDR2 YFSETQ come from the germline V gene. Unmatched junction bases numbered 8, after V lost 0 bases and J lost 4 bases. The CDR3 sequence is 16 residues long. The CDR3 spells CASSLALITGADTQYF. Written as DNA, the CDR3 is TGCGCCAGCAGCTTGGCCCTGATCACAGGGGCAGATACGCAGTATTTT.

The chain recombines TRBV4-1 with TRBJ2-1; D is tentatively TRBD1 or TRBD2 (5 bases each). Trimming left V 3 bases short and J 0 bases short, with 18 bases between. Per the germline V gene, CDR1 is MGHRA and CDR2 is YSYEKL. The CDR3 has 18 amino acids. The CDR3 spells CASSQVPGRTSSYNEQFF. The CDR3 DNA reads TGCGCCAGCAGCCAGGTTCCGGGACGCACGAGCTCCTACAATGAGCAGTTCTTC.

V gene TRBV5-1 combines with J gene TRBJ1-1, with D uncertain. This CDR3 has 14 amino acids. Germline loops: CDR1 SGHRS, CDR2 YFSETQ. The V gene lost 0 bases and the J gene lost 1 base, with 7 bases spanning the gap. For the CDR3, the DNA is TGCGCCAGCAGCTTGGAACAGAGGAACACTGAAGCTTTCTTT. This translates into CASSLEQRNTEAFF.

This clonotype was counted once. CDR3 amino acids: CASSSVRRGWETQYF. The CDR3, as DNA: TGTGCCAGCAGTTCGGTGCGGAGGGGCTGGGAGACCCAGTACTTC. V is TRBV28 and J is TRBJ2-5; a possible D gene is TRBD2 (6 bases). Germline V lookup: CDR1 MDHEN, CDR2 SYDVKM. The CDR3 length is 15 residues. V dropped 4 bases and J dropped 5 bases, with 17 bases sitting between them.

The table lists this clonotype with many counts. This chain connects TRBV10-3 to TRBJ2-7; D gene unclear. The V end lost 3 bases, the J end lost 3 bases, and 9 bases lay between the germline ends. The CDR3 loop spans 13 amino acids. Germline assignment: CDR1 ENHRY and CDR2 SYGVKD. CDR3 protein: CAISDSGIYEQYF. CDR3 in DNA: TGTGCCATCAGTGACTCGGGCATCTACGAGCAGTACTTC.

The chain joins TRBV9 to TRBJ1-1; 7 nucleotides agree with TRBD1. CDR3 length: 15 residues. Trimming at V came to 1 base and at J to 6 bases, leaving 9 bases not matched to a gene. Germline assignment: CDR1 SGDLS and CDR2 YYNGEE. CDR3 amino acids: CASSVQDRPPSEAFF. CDR3 bases: TGTGCCAGCAGCGTACAGGACAGGCCCCCGTCTGAAGCTTTCTTT.

J is TRBJ2-5 and V is TRBV20-1; 7 bases are a match to TRBD2. The V segment lost 6 bases and the J segment 4 bases; nucleotides outside the gene matches: 17. Germline V gives CDR1 DFQATT, CDR2 SNEGSKA (reference sequence). The CDR3 loop spans 16 amino acids. CDR3 sequence: CSAEGSSGGVGETQYF. The CDR3 nucleotides are TGCAGTGCCGAGGGGTCTAGCGGAGGGGTCGGAGAGACCCAGTACTTC.